The 27 T cell receptor beta chains below come from one sample, sequenced in a study of T cells in lung cancer brain metastases (dated by TCRdb to the late 2010s). The library was obtained by the immunoSEQ multiplex PCR assay. TCRdb carries this immuneACCESS record with in-frame sequences only. Its versions omit some clonotypes, under half of them owing to an unresolved V gene in the studies checked, with the rest unexplained. Counted in this sample were about 1,000 clones; about 89% of them appeared once. The ten largest clones capture under 7% of the sample. Sequences were obtained from tumor tissue from a brain metastasis. Explained via the paper, the cell subset or site label denotes: paired resected brain metastasis. The receptor set was obtained from a woman aged 40 to 55 with non-small cell lung cancer that had spread to the brain.

This clone was detected once. The gene calls are TRBV6-1 and TRBJ2-1; D gene unclear. Between the trimmed V and J ends, which lost 5 bases and 7 bases, there was a span of 12 bases. CDR1 MNHNS and CDR2 SASEGT come from the germline V gene. The length of the CDR3 is 13 residues. CDR3 loop: CASSRSPENEQFF. In DNA form, the CDR3 reads TGTGCCAGCAGTCGGAGTCCGGAAAATGAGCAGTTCTTC.

The V and J genes are TRBV7-3 and TRBJ2-5, with 7 bases fitting TRBD1. The V gene end was trimmed by 5 bases and the J gene end by 2 bases; junction bases not matched to a gene: 11. The CDR3 extends over 16 amino acids. Germline V gene lookup returns CDR1 SGHTA and CDR2 FQGTGA. CDR3 sequence: CASSRTGTALQETQYF. The CDR3 DNA is TGTGCCAGCAGCCGAACCGGGACAGCCCTACAAGAGACCCAGTACTTC.

The chain uses TRBV29-1 and TRBJ1-1; possible D gene TRBD1, 5 bases. The CDR3 covers 13 residues. V lost 4 bases to trimming and J lost 4 bases, with 13 bases between them. Germline CDR1 SQVTM, CDR2 ANQGSEA. The CDR3 here is CSVGREAGTEAFF. The CDR3 nucleotides read TGCAGCGTTGGCAGGGAGGCGGGCACTGAAGCTTTCTTT.

The V gene is TRBV19, the J gene TRBJ2-1; D gene unclear. Germline-derived CDR1 and CDR2 are LNHDA and SQIVND (reference sequence). The V and J ends lost 2 bases and 0 bases respectively, with 8 bases between them. The CDR3 has 15 amino acids. The CDR3 nucleotides are TGTGCCAGTAGTATAACCCAGAGCTCCTACAATGAGCAGTTCTTC. Encoded protein: CASSITQSSYNEQFF. Filled out from reference TRBV19 and TRBJ2-1, the complete variable domain reads DGGITQSPKYLFRKEGQNVTLSCEQNLNHDAMYWYRQDPGQGLRLIYYSQIVNDFQKGDIAEGYSVSREKKESFPLTVTSAQKNPTAFYLCASSITQSSYNEQFFGPGTRLTVL.

The chain employs TRBV2 and TRBJ1-1; the D is unclear. CDR3 length: 13 amino acids. V was shortened by 4 bases and J by 1 base, with 7 bases between the two germline ends. The germline V gene encodes CDR1 SNHLY and CDR2 FYNNEI. CDR3 sequence (DNA): TGTGCCAGCAGTGGGAACAGGAACACTGAAGCTTTCTTT. Protein: CASSGNRNTEAFF.

The V and J genes are TRBV27 and TRBJ2-3; D uncertain. The germline V and J ends were trimmed by 2 bases and 4 bases, with 10 bases remaining between them. The V gene's germline CDR1 is MNHEY and CDR2 SMNVEV (reference sequence). The CDR3 is 14 residues long. The CDR3 is CASSLQQFPDTQYF. CDR3 bases: TGTGCCAGCAGTTTACAACAGTTTCCAGATACGCAGTATTTT.

The CDR3 region has the DNA TGTGCCAGCAGCTTAGATGGGGCAGGGGTGGAGCAGTACTTC. Its translation is CASSLDGAGVEQYF. The genes are TRBV13 and TRBJ2-7; the D gene is possibly TRBD1 (6 bases). Trimming shortened V by 1 base and J by 7 bases, and 14 bases separated the two germline ends. This CDR3 is 14 amino acids long. Germline CDR1 PRHDT, CDR2 FYEKMQ (reference sequence). Based on the CDR3 plus reference TRBV13 and TRBJ2-7, the full variable domain is AAGVIQSPRHLIKEKRETATLKCYPIPRHDTVYWYQQGPGQDPQFLISFYEKMQSDKGSIPDRFSAQQFSDYHSELNMSSLELGDSALYFCASSLDGAGVEQYFGPGTRLTVT.

The chain is built from TRBV7-8 and TRBJ2-7; tentatively, D is TRBD2 (5 bases). CDR3 length: 14 residues. V gave up 8 bases and J gave up 1 base, with 15 bases separating them. CDR1 and CDR2 from the germline V gene are SGHVS and FQNEAQ. The CDR3 nucleotides read TGTGCCAGCGCTCTGAGGGAGACATCCTACGAGCAGTACTTC. It codes for CASALRETSYEQYF. Drawing the rest from reference TRBV7-8 and TRBJ2-7, the complete variable domain is GAGVSQSPRYKVAKRGQDVALRCDPISGHVSLFWYQQALGQGPEFLTYFQNEAQLDKSGLPSDRFFAERPEGSVSTLKIQRTQQEDSAVYLCASALRETSYEQYFGPGTRLTVT.

V is TRBV10-3 and J is TRBJ2-1; maybe TRBD1 (7 bases). V lost 4 bases, J lost 5 bases, and 18 bases lay in between. Germline CDR1 is ENHRY and CDR2 is SYGVKD. CDR3 length: 16 residues. The CDR3 DNA follows: TGTGCCATCAGTGTCGAAGGGGGGACAGTTAACAATGAGCAGTTCTTC. Encoded protein: CAISVEGGTVNNEQFF.

The chain uses TRBV27 and TRBJ2-1; either TRBD1 or TRBD2 may fit D (5 bases each). The ends were cut back, 4 bases at V and 5 bases at J, with 12 bases in the middle. The CDR3 has 14 amino acids. The V gene's germline CDR1 is MNHEY and CDR2 SMNVEV (reference sequence). The CDR3 DNA reads TGTGCCAGCAGTTCAGGGACCACAAACAATGAGCAGTTCTTC. It translates to CASSSGTTNNEQFF.

This clone was observed a handful of times. The J gene is TRBJ1-1, the V gene TRBV27; possibly TRBD1 for D (5 bases). Germline CDR1 is MNHEY and CDR2 is SMNVEV (reference sequence). Trimming took 5 bases from V and 3 from J, leaving 13 bases between them. This CDR3 has 14 residues. The chain's CDR3 is CASSLRQRDTEAFF. DNA for the CDR3: TGTGCCAGCAGTCTAAGACAGCGGGACACTGAAGCTTTCTTT.

The chain has TRBV4-1 and TRBJ1-5; 7 positions agree with TRBD1. This CDR3 contains 15 residues. Trimming at V came to 2 bases and at J to 0 bases, leaving 1 base not matched to a gene. CDR1 is MGHRA and CDR2 is YSYEKL in the germline V gene. The CDR3 coding sequence is TGCGCCAGCAGCCAAACAGGGGTTAGCAATCAGCCCCAGCATTTT. This codes for CASSQTGVSNQPQHF.

The V and J genes are TRBV28 and TRBJ1-1; D call uncertain. Germline CDR1 MDHEN, CDR2 SYDVKM. The ends were cut back, 7 bases at V and 1 base at J, with 16 bases in the middle. This CDR3 comprises 15 residues. The CDR3 DNA sequence: TGTGCCAGCAATAGGAGAATGAATCGGAACACTGAAGCTTTCTTT. It is translated as CASNRRMNRNTEAFF. Full variable domain (remainder filled in from reference TRBV28 and TRBJ1-1): DVKVTQSSRYLVKRTGEKVFLECVQDMDHENMFWYRQDPGLGLRLIYFSYDVKMKEKGDIPEGYSVSREKKERFSLILESASTNQTSMYLCASNRRMNRNTEAFFGQGTRLTVV.

This chain joins TRBV6-4 and TRBJ2-1, with D possibly being TRBD2 (6 bases). Between the trimmed V and J ends, which lost 2 bases and 7 bases, there was a span of 6 bases. Per the germline V gene, CDR1 is MRHNA and CDR2 is SNTAGT. The CDR3 loop spans 12 amino acids. As DNA, the CDR3 is TGTGCCAGCAGTGACGGAGGGAATGAGCAGTTCTTC. It specifies CASSDGGNEQFF.

V and J are TRBV11-1 and TRBJ2-7; 11 positions match TRBD1. Germline V gene data show CDR1 as SGHAT and CDR2 as FQDESV (reference sequence). V lost 5 bases, J lost 5 bases, and 5 bases stayed unmatched. The length of the CDR3 is 14 residues. Here the CDR3 reads CASSLDRGLDEQYF. The CDR3 bases are TGTGCCAGCAGCCTGGACAGGGGGCTAGACGAGCAGTACTTC.

This chain links TRBV20-1 with TRBJ2-4; D gene unclear. Germline V lookup: CDR1 DFQATT, CDR2 SNEGSKA (reference sequence). The CDR3 contains 11 residues. Trimming pared 7 bases from V and 7 bases from J, leaving 11 bases between. The chain's CDR3 is CSGPLGNIQYF. CDR3 nucleotides: TGCAGTGGCCCTTTGGGGAACATTCAGTACTTC.

The chain joins TRBV6-5 to TRBJ1-1; D gene uncertain. The germline V and J ends were trimmed by 5 bases and 5 bases, with 18 bases remaining between them. The length of the CDR3 is 15 residues. Germline-derived CDR1 and CDR2 are MNHEY and SVGAGI. CDR3 DNA: TGTGCCAGCAGTCGTATGGGGTCGGGGAGGACTGAAGCTTTCTTT. Amino acid sequence: CASSRMGSGRTEAFF.

The chain joins TRBV5-1 to TRBJ2-3, with D uncertain. The CDR3 spans 12 residues. CDR1 is SGHRS, CDR2 YFSETQ, per germline. The ends were cut back, 4 bases at V and 5 bases at J, with 8 bases in the middle. CDR3 region: CASSVGRDTQYF. The CDR3 DNA is TGCGCCAGCAGCGTCGGAAGAGATACGCAGTATTTT.

This clone was observed once. CDR3 bases: TGCGCCAGCAGCCTAGCGGAGGTCACCCACGAGCAGTACTTC. This encodes CASSLAEVTHEQYF. J is TRBJ2-7 and V is TRBV5-1; 7 bases are a match to TRBD2. CDR1 is SGHRS, CDR2 YFSETQ, per germline. The CDR3 extends over 14 amino acids. V was pared by 4 bases and J by 5 bases, with 9 bases of the junction left unmatched.

The V call is TRBV5-8, the J call TRBJ1-5; 12 nucleotides match TRBD1. V was pared by 4 bases and J by 7 bases, with 6 bases of the junction left unmatched. Germline V gene lookup returns CDR1 SGHTS and CDR2 YDEGEE. CDR3 length equals 15 residues. CDR3 DNA sequence: TGTGCCAGCAGCAGCGGGACAGGGGGCGGCCAGCCCCAGCATTTT. Translation: CASSSGTGGGQPQHF.

This chain links TRBV19 with TRBJ1-2; D ambiguous. The CDR3 totals 15 residues. CDR1 and CDR2 (germline): LNHDA, SQIVND (reference sequence). Trimming pared 7 bases from V and 1 base from J, leaving 16 bases between. The CDR3 protein is CASTHLLLNNYGYTF. In nucleotides, the CDR3 is TGTGCCAGTACCCACCTCCTACTGAATAACTATGGCTACACCTTC. Combining the CDR3 with reference TRBV19 and TRBJ1-2 gives the whole variable domain DGGITQSPKYLFRKEGQNVTLSCEQNLNHDAMYWYRQDPGQGLRLIYYSQIVNDFQKGDIAEGYSVSREKKESFPLTVTSAQKNPTAFYLCASTHLLLNNYGYTFGSGTRLTVV.

The chain has TRBV27 and TRBJ1-2, with D unresolved. Deletions cut 5 bases from V and 1 base from J, with 17 bases between. Germline V gene data show CDR1 as MNHEY and CDR2 as SMNVEV (reference sequence). The CDR3 has 16 residues. CDR3 nucleotides: TGTGCCAGCAGTCCACATCCCTGGGCACTTAACTATGGCTACACCTTC. It codes for CASSPHPWALNYGYTF.

In this sample, this clone turned up once. V and J are TRBV19 and TRBJ1-6, with 8 nucleotides matching TRBD1. Germline CDR1 is LNHDA and CDR2 is SQIVND (reference sequence). The CDR3 runs 15 residues. Unmatched junction bases numbered 8, after V lost 3 bases and J lost 10 bases. CDR3 amino acids: CASSMSGQVDSPLHF. The CDR3 nucleotides read TGTGCCAGTAGTATGTCGGGACAGGTAGACTCACCCCTCCACTTT.

The chain combines TRBV27 with TRBJ2-7; possible D gene TRBD2, 6 bases. V was shortened by 3 bases and J by 4 bases, with 13 bases between the two germline ends. This CDR3 has 14 amino acids. Germline V gives CDR1 MNHEY, CDR2 SMNVEV (reference sequence). As DNA, the CDR3 is TGTGCCAGCAGTTTTACGGGACTCCATTACGAGCAGTACTTC. It specifies CASSFTGLHYEQYF.

The rearrangement links TRBV18 to TRBJ2-2; TRBD2 matches at 10 bases. The CDR3 is 15 residues long. V trimming: 4 bases; J trimming: 5 bases; junction bases outside the gene matches: 4. Germline lookup yields CDR1 KGHSH and CDR2 LQKENI. In DNA form, the CDR3 reads TGTGCCAGCTCACTTCTAGCGGGAGAAACCGGGGAGCTGTTTTTT. The encoded protein is CASSLLAGETGELFF.

CDR3 amino acids: CASSVGADTEAFF. The CDR3 nucleotides are TGTGCCAGCAGCGTAGGGGCTGACACTGAAGCTTTCTTT. The chain joins TRBV9 to TRBJ1-1; D gene unclear. The CDR3 is 13 residues long. The V and J ends lost 0 bases and 3 bases respectively, with 6 bases between them. Germline CDR1 is SGDLS and CDR2 is YYNGEE.

The chain has TRBV27 and TRBJ2-1; maybe TRBD1 (7 bases). The V and J ends lost 5 bases and 9 bases respectively, with 11 bases between them. CDR1 and CDR2 from the germline V gene are MNHEY and SMNVEV (reference sequence). The CDR3 loop spans 12 amino acids. This CDR3 is CASSPRGAEQFF. The CDR3 DNA is TGTGCCAGCAGTCCCAGGGGGGCTGAGCAGTTCTTC.